This T cell receptor (beta chain) is drawn from a study of blood T cell repertoires in COVID-19. About the research overall: Donors in the United States, Italy and Spain gave samples during acute or convalescent COVID-19. PBMCs, B-cell-depleted T cells, or T cells provided the cDNA or gDNA that made up the material.

Assay used: immunoSEQ multiplex PCR; TCRdb lists only in-frame clones, some missing. The sample records roughly 170,000 clones, 60% to 85% being singletons. Germline V lookup: CDR1 SEHNR, CDR2 FQNEAQ (reference sequence). V dropped 8 bases and J dropped 4; count of bases not matched to a gene: 4. This CDR3 spans 12 amino acids. Recruited during active infection, patients (from Seattle) were subsequently followed longitudinally. This TCR derives from a woman aged 55-70 years with COVID-19, enrolled during active disease. The chain links TRBV7-9 to TRBJ2-5, with TRBD2 matching 7 bases. The sequenced material came from peripheral blood. The CDR3 bases are TGTGCCAGCCTTTCGGGGGGAGAGACCCAGTACTTC. It translates to CASLSGGETQYF.